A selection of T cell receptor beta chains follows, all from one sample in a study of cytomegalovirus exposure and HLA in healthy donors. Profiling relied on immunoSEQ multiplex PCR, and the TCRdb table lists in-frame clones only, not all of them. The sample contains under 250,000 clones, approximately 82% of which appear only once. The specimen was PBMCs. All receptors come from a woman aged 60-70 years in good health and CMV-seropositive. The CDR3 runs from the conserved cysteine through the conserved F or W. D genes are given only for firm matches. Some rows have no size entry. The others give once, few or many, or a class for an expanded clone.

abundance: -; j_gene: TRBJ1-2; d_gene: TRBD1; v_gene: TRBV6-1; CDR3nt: TGTGCCAGCAGACTAACAGGGGAAAATGGCTACACCTTC; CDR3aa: CASRLTGENGYTF
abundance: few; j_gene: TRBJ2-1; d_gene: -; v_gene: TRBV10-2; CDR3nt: TGCGCCAGCAGTGTGACTAGTGCCGTCTCCTACAATGAGCAGTTCTTC; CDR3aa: CASSVTSAVSYNEQFF
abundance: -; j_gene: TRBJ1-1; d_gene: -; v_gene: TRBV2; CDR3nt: TGTGTCAGCAGTGAGGGGGGGGGCACTGAAGCTTTCTTT; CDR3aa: CVSSEGGGTEAFF
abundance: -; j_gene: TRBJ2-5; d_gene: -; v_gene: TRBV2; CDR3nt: TGTGCCAGCGGAAAGGACATTTTCTTAGAGACCCAGTACTTC; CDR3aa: CASGKDIFLETQYF
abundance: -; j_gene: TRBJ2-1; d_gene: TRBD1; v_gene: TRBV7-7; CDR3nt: TGTGCCAGCAGCCCCCGGGACAGGGGGGGCGATGAGCAGTTCTTC; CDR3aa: CASSPRDRGGDEQFF
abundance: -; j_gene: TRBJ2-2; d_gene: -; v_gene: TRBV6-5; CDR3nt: TGTGCCAGCAGTTACGAGCGGCCGGGGGCCGGGGAGCTGTTTTTT; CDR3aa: CASSYERPGAGELFF
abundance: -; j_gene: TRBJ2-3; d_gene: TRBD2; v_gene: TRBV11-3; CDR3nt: TGTGCCAGCAGCTCCAGGACTAGCGGGAGATCTGCAGATACGCAGTATTTT; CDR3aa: CASSSRTSGRSADTQYF
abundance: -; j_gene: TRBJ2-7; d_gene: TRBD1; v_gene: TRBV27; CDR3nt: TGTGCCAGCAACTTAAAAAGGGGGCCGTACGAGCAGTACTTC; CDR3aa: CASNLKRGPYEQYF
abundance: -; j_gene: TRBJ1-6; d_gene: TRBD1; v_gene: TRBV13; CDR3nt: TGTGCCAGCAGCCCCGGACAGGGAGGGTCACCCCTCCACTTT; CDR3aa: CASSPGQGGSPLHF
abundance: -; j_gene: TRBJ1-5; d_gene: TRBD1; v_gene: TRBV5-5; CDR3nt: TGTGCCAGCAGCATGGGACAGGGCATTGGTCAGCCCCAGCATTTT; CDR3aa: CASSMGQGIGQPQHF
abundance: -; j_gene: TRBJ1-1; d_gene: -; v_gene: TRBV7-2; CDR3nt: TGTGCCAGCAGCAGAGCACTCCGGAGGGGCGCTGAAGCTTTCTTT; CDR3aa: CASSRALRRGAEAFF
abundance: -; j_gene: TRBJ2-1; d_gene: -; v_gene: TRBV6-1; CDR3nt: TGTGCCAGCAGTGAGAGATCTGAGCAGTTCTTC; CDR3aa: CASSERSEQFF
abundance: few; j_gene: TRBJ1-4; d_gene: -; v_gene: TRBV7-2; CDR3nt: TGTGCCAGCAGTGTGACAGCAACTAATGAAAAACTGTTTTTT; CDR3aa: CASSVTATNEKLFF
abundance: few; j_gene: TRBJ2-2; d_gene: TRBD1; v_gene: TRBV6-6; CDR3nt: TGTGCCAGCAGTTCCGGGACAGAGAACACCGGGGAGCTGTTTTTT; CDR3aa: CASSSGTENTGELFF
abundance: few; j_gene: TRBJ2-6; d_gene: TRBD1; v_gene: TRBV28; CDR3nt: TGTGCCAGCAGTCTGACAGGGGTCACCCAATCTGGGGCCAACGTCCTGACTTTC; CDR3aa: CASSLTGVTQSGANVLTF
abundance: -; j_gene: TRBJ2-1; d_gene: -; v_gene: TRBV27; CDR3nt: TGTGCCAGCAGTTTTAGGGGTAGCTACAATGAGCAGTTCTTC; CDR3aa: CASSFRGSYNEQFF
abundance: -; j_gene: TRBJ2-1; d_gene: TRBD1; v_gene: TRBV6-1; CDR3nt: TGTGCCAGCAGACGACAGGGTTACAATGAGCAGTTCTTC; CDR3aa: CASRRQGYNEQFF
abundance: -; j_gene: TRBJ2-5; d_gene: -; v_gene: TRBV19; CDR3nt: TGTGCCAGTAGTGAGGCTTCGAAAGAGACCCAGTACTTC; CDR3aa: CASSEASKETQYF
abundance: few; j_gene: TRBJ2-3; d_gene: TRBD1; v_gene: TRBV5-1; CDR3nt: TGCGCCAGCAGCGTAGTTGGGACAGGTAGCACAGATACGCAGTATTTT; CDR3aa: CASSVVGTGSTDTQYF
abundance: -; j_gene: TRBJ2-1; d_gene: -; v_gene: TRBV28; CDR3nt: TGTGCCAGCAGCCCCCGATGGGGGCTTAATAATGAGCAGTTCTTC; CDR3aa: CASSPRWGLNNEQFF
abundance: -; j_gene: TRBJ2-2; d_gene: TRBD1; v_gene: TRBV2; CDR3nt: TGTGCCAGCAGTGTCACAGGGGGCGCATCCGGGGAGCTGTTTTTT; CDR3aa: CASSVTGGASGELFF
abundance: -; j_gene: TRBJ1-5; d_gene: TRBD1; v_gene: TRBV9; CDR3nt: TGTGCCAGCAGCGTCACAGGGGGTGGTCAGCCCCAGCATTTT; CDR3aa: CASSVTGGGQPQHF
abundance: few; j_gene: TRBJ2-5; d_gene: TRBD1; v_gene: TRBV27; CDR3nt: TGTGCCAGCAGTCCCGGGGACAGGGGCCAAGAGACCCAGTACTTC; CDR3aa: CASSPGDRGQETQYF
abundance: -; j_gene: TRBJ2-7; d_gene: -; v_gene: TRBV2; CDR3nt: TGTGCCAGCAGTGTGAGCTTCTACGAGCAGTACTTC; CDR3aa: CASSVSFYEQYF
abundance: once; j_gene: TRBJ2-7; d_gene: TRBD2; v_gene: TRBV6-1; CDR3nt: TGTGCCAGCAGATTCGGGACTAGATTCTCCTACGAGCAGTACTTC; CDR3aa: CASRFGTRFSYEQYF
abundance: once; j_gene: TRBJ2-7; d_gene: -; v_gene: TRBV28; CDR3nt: TGTGCCAGCAGTTCTCCGGCCGGGAGCTCCTACGAGCAGTACTTC; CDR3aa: CASSSPAGSSYEQYF
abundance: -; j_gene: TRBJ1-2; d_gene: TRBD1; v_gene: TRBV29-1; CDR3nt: TGCAGCGCGGACAGGGGGCGATACTATGGCTACACCTTC; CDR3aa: CSADRGRYYGYTF
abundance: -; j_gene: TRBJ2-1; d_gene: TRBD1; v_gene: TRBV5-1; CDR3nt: TGCGCCAGCAGCCCTCCGGGACAGGCCCAAAATGAGCAGTTCTTC; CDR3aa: CASSPPGQAQNEQFF
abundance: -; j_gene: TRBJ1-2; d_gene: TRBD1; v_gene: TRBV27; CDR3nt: TGTGCCAGCAGTACCCATCGACAGGGCTATGGCTACACCTTC; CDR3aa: CASSTHRQGYGYTF
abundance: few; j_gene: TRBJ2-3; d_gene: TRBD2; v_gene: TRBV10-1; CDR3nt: TGCGCCAGCTCTCGACTAGCGGGCACAGATACGCAGTATTTT; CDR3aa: CASSRLAGTDTQYF
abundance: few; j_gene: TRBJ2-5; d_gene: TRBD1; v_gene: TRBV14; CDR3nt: TGTGCCAGCAGCCAACCCGGGACAGTACCAGAGACCCAGTACTTC; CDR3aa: CASSQPGTVPETQYF
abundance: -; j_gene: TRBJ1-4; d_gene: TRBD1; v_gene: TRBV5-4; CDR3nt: TGTGCCAGCAGCGGAGGACAGGGAACAACTAATGAAAAACTGTTTTTT; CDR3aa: CASSGGQGTTNEKLFF
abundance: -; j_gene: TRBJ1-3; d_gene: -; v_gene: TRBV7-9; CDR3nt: TGTGCCAGCGGGGAGGGGGATACGGGCTCTGGAAACACCATATATTTT; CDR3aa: CASGEGDTGSGNTIYF
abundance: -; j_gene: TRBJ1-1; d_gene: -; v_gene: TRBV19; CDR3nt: TGTGCCAGTAGAAACAGTTATTCCACTGAAGCTTTCTTT; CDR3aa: CASRNSYSTEAFF
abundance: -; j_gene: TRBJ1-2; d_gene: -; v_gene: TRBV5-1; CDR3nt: TGCGCCAGCAGCGTATCGGTGACAGTTGGCTACACCTTC; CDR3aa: CASSVSVTVGYTF
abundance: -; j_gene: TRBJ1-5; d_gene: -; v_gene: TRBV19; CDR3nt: TGTGCCAGTAGTACCCTACAGAATCAGCCCCAGCATTTT; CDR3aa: CASSTLQNQPQHF
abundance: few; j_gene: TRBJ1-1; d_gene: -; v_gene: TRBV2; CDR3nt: TGTGCCAGCAGTGAAGTGTGGGGGGAGGCTTTCTTT; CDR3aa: CASSEVWGEAFF
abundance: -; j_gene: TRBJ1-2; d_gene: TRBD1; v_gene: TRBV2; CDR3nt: TGTGCCAGCAAAACGGACAGGGGCTATGGCTACACCTTC; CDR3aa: CASKTDRGYGYTF
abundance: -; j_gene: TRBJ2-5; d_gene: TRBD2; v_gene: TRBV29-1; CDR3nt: TGCAGCGTTGGGGCGGGAGGGAGGGAGACCCAGTACTTC; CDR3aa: CSVGAGGRETQYF
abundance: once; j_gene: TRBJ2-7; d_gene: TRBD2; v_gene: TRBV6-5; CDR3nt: TGTGCCAGCAGTTACTCAGGCGGGAGGGCATCCTACGAGCAGTACTTC; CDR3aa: CASSYSGGRASYEQYF
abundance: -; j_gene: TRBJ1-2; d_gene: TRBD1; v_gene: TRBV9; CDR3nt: TGTGCCAGCAGCGGAGGATGGACAGGGAATGGCTACACCTTC; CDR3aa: CASSGGWTGNGYTF
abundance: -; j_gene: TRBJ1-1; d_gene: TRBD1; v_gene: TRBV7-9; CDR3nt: TGTTCCAGCAGCTTGGGGACAGGGGGTTACACTGAAGCTTTCTTT; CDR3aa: CSSSLGTGGYTEAFF
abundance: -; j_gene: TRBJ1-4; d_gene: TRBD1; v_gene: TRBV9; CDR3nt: TGTGCCAGCAGCCACGGACAGGGGGCGCGGGAATATGAAAAACTGTTTTTT; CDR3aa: CASSHGQGAREYEKLFF
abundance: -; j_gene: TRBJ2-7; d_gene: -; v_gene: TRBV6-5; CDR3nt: TGTGCCAGCAGTTATCGGACTACCTACGAGCAGTACTTC; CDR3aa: CASSYRTTYEQYF
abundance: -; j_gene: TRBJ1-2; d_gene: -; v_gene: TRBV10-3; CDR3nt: TGTGCCATCAGTGCCCCAGACTATGGCTACACCTTC; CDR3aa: CAISAPDYGYTF